A single sample is the source of the 19 T cell receptor beta chains below, sequenced in a study of CXCR3-negative and CXCR3-positive naive CD8 T cells. The authors made the TRB cDNA libraries by 5' RACE using UMI labels. From the 5' RACE reads, TCRdb lists one entry per CDR3 protein and no DNA. The repertoire table contains about 120,000 distinct CDR3 sequences. The source material was naive CXCR3- CD8+ T cells from blood. As for subset: CD45RO-CCR7+CD27+CD95- naive CD8+ T cells lacking CXCR3 (TNR3-). The receptors derive from a human donor in good health. Some clones in this sample may be carry-over from other donors' samples.

This sequence joins TRBV7-2 and TRBJ2-1; TCRdb calls TRBD1, which cannot be checked without DNA. The CDR3 length is 15 residues. Germline V gives CDR1 SGHTA, CDR2 FQGNSA. The CDR3 spells CASSDRESSYNEQFF. The whole variable domain, filled in from reference TRBV7-2 and TRBJ2-1, reads GAGVSQSPSNKVTEKGKDVELRCDPISGHTALYWYRQSLGQGLEFLIYFQGNSAPDKSGLPSDRFSAERTGGSVSTLTIQRTQQEDSAVYLCASSDRESSYNEQFFGPGTRLTVL.

The chain employs TRBV27 and TRBJ1-5; TCRdb designates TRBD1, a call that cannot be tested without DNA. From germline, CDR1 is MNHEY and CDR2 SMNVEV (reference sequence). This CDR3 contains 14 residues. The CDR3 sequence: CASSLQGVGQPQHF.

This chain connects TRBV10-3 to TRBJ2-5; TCRdb returns TRBD1, unconfirmable since there is no DNA. This CDR3 spans 15 amino acids. Looked up from germline, CDR1 is ENHRY and CDR2 is SYGVKD. The CDR3 reads CAISTGTGGQETQYF.

The chain is built from TRBV3-1 and TRBJ2-7. The CDR3 is 14 residues long. In germline, CDR1 is LGHDT, CDR2 YNNKEL (reference sequence). CDR3 sequence: CASSPARGSYEQYF.

The chain links TRBV11-2 to TRBJ2-6; TCRdb indicates TRBD1, and absent DNA this call remains unverified. The V gene's germline CDR1 is SGHAT and CDR2 FQNNGV. The CDR3 is 19 amino acids. CDR3 in amino acids: CASSPIRDRGYSGANVLTF.

The chain carries TRBV14 and TRBJ2-1. The germline V gene encodes CDR1 SGHDN and CDR2 FVKESK. The CDR3 runs to 13 residues. CDR3 amino acids: CASSQYWSNEQFF.

CDR3 amino acids: CASTRDGPYEQYF. This chain links TRBV12-3 or TRBV12-4 with TRBJ2-7; as DNA is missing, the TRBD1 call by TCRdb cannot be tested. This CDR3 comprises 13 residues.

The chain links TRBV5-1 to TRBJ2-7; TCRdb's assignment of TRBD2 cannot be checked, as there is no DNA. There are 13 residues in the CDR3. Germline CDR1 reads SGHRS; CDR2 reads YFSETQ. CDR3 sequence reads: CASSWGPRDEQYF. Based on the CDR3 plus reference TRBV5-1 and TRBJ2-7, the full variable domain is KAGVTQTPRYLIKTRGQQVTLSCSPISGHRSVSWYQQTPGQGLQFLFEYFSETQRNKGNFPGRFSGRQFSNSRSEMNVSTLELGDSALYLCASSWGPRDEQYFGPGTRLTVT.

The chain couples TRBV29-1 to TRBJ1-5; TCRdb returns TRBD1, unconfirmable since there is no DNA. The CDR3 runs 17 residues. Looked up from germline, CDR1 is SQVTM and CDR2 is ANQGSEA. The CDR3 reads CSVEDGTVTGPNQPQHF.

The chain combines TRBV9 with TRBJ2-2; TCRdb returns TRBD2, unconfirmable since there is no DNA. Germline CDR1 reads SGDLS; CDR2 reads YYNGEE. This CDR3 comprises 17 residues. The CDR3 loop is CASSVGLLAGDTGELFF.

V and J are TRBV28 and TRBJ1-5. Germline V gene sequence: CDR1 MDHEN, CDR2 SYDVKM. The CDR3 loop spans 14 amino acids. Here the CDR3 reads CASSLIISNQPQHF.

The chain uses TRBV7-3 and TRBJ2-2; TCRdb indicates TRBD2, and absent DNA this call remains unverified. The CDR3 has 15 amino acids. CDR1 is SGHTA and CDR2 is FQGTGA in the germline V gene. The CDR3 is CASSNPPSATGELFF. The full variable domain, rest sourced from reference TRBV7-3 and TRBJ2-2, is GAGVSQTPSNKVTEKGKYVELRCDPISGHTALYWYRQSLGQGPEFLIYFQGTGAADDSGLPNDRFFAVRPEGSVSTLKIQRTERGDSAVYLCASSNPPSATGELFFGEGSRLTVL.

The chain recombines TRBV9 with TRBJ2-7; TCRdb outputs TRBD1, but without DNA this stays unchecked. The CDR3 is made up of 16 amino acids. Germline V CDR1 and CDR2: SGDLS, YYNGEE. The CDR3 here is CASSVEGGQGLYEQYF.

This chain uses TRBV12-3 or TRBV12-4 with TRBJ2-7; the TRBD2 assignment by TCRdb is unverifiable without DNA. CDR3 length: 14 residues. The CDR3 here is CASTDPLGTDEQYF.

This chain uses TRBV7-8 with TRBJ2-1. The length of the CDR3 is 16 residues. CDR1 is SGHVS, CDR2 FQNEAQ, per germline. The CDR3: CASSLRVESSYNEQFF.

The CDR3 loop is CASRKGTGRNTGELFF. J is TRBJ2-2 and V is TRBV28; the TRBD1 assignment by TCRdb is unverifiable without DNA. The CDR3 is 16 amino acids. CDR1 and CDR2 (germline): MDHEN, SYDVKM.

This chain joins TRBV19 and TRBJ1-5; TCRdb designates TRBD1, a call that cannot be tested without DNA. The CDR3 covers 15 residues. Looked up from germline, CDR1 is LNHDA and CDR2 is SQIVND (reference sequence). CDR3 sequence reads: CASSIWDRGDQPQHF.

The V call is TRBV27, the J call TRBJ1-5; TCRdb calls TRBD1, which cannot be checked without DNA. Germline values: CDR1 MNHEY, CDR2 SMNVEV (reference sequence). The length of the CDR3 is 13 residues. The CDR3 protein is CASRDSSNQPQHF.

J is TRBJ2-2 and V is TRBV5-5; the D call of TRBD1 rests on TCRdb alone, since no DNA is present to check it. The CDR3 extends over 17 amino acids. Looked up from germline, CDR1 is SGHKS and CDR2 is YYEKEE (reference sequence). The CDR3 reads CASSQPTGSMDPGELFF.